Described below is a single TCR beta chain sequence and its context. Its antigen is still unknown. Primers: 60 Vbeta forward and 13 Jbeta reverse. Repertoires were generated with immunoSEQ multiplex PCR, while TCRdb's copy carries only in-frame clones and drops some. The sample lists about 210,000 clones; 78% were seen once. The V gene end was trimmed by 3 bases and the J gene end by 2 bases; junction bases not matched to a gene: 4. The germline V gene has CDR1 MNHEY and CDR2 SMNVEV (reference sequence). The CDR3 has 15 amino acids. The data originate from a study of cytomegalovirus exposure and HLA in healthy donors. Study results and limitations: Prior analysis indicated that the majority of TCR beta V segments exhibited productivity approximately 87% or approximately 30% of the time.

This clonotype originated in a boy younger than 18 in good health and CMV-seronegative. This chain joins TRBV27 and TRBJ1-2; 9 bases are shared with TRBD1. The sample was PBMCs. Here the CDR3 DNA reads TGTGCCAGCAGTTTCTCCGGGACAGGGAACTATGGCTACACCTTC. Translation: CASSFSGTGNYGYTF.